These T cell receptor beta chains were read from a single sample in a study of blood T cell repertoires in COVID-19. Libraries were prepared by immunoSEQ multiplex PCR; TCRdb keeps only in-frame clonotypes and omits some of them. The sample carries about 50,000 clones, around 86% recorded once. Sequencing was carried out using peripheral blood. The source of these receptors is a human donor in a cohort sampled during active COVID-19. Both conserved end residues are part of each CDR3. Each record gives: clone size, J gene, V gene, D gene, CDR3 DNA, CDR3 protein. D genes are given only for firm matches. Clone size, where shown, is once, few, many, or a class for clones that have expanded.

- TRBJ2-3 TRBV7-2 - TGTGCCAGCAGCTTAGCAGGGGTCTCTCCTACAGATACGCAGTATTTT CASSLAGVSPTDTQYF
- TRBJ2-1 TRBV18 - TGTGCCAGCTCACCACTCGGTTCGGGGATCGATGAGCAGTTCTTC CASSPLGSGIDEQFF
- TRBJ2-2 TRBV2 - TGTGCCAGCAGAGCTATACTGGGCGTTGGGGCCCCGAACACCGGGGAGCTGTTTTTT CASRAILGVGAPNTGELFF
- TRBJ2-7 TRBV7-3 - TGTGCCAGCAGCTTAAGCGGGGCTTCGTCCTACGAGCAGTACTTC CASSLSGASSYEQYF
- TRBJ2-3 TRBV3-1/TRBV3-2 - TGTGCCAGCAGCCAATCCGAGGGGGGGAGCACAGATACGCAGTATTTT CASSQSEGGSTDTQYF
few TRBJ2-7 TRBV12-5 - TGTGCTAGTGGACCCGGGGTGGGGGCTGGGTACGAGCAGTACTTC CASGPGVGAGYEQYF
- TRBJ2-7 TRBV5-4 TRBD1 TGTGCCAGCAGCCAAAAGACAGGGGGCCACGAGCAGTACTTC CASSQKTGGHEQYF
once TRBJ2-2 TRBV9 TRBD2 TGTGCCAGCAGCGTTTTAGCGGGATCCGGGGAGCTGTTTTTT CASSVLAGSGELFF
- TRBJ2-7 TRBV2 TRBD1 TGTGCCAGCAGGCCCCCGGGACAGGCCTCCTACGAGCAGTACTTC CASRPPGQASYEQYF
once TRBJ2-3 TRBV4-3 - TGCGCCAGCAGCCAAGGTTCTAGCACAGATACGCAGTATTTT CASSQGSSTDTQYF
- TRBJ2-7 TRBV28 - TGTGCCAGCAGCTCTATGCGTCCTAGCGTAAAGGGGTCCTACGAGCAGTACTTC CASSSMRPSVKGSYEQYF
once TRBJ1-1 TRBV18 TRBD1 TGTGCCAGCTCGCCTAGATCTCAGGGGGGGAACACTGAAGCTTTCTTT CASSPRSQGGNTEAFF
- TRBJ2-7 TRBV28 TRBD2 TGTGCCAGCAGTTTTCCTAGGTCCGGGGGGTACGAGCAGTACTTC CASSFPRSGGYEQYF
- TRBJ1-1 TRBV18 - TGTGCCAGCTCACCACCAGGGGTTGTTGAAGCTTTCTTT CASSPPGVVEAFF
- TRBJ2-7 TRBV4-2 - TGTGCCAGCAGCCAAGTCCAACTAGGGCGGGATCAGTCCCACGAGCAGTACTTC CASSQVQLGRDQSHEQYF
- TRBJ2-1 TRBV30 TRBD2 TGTGCCTGGACGCATACTAGCGGCTACAATGAGCAGTTCTTC CAWTHTSGYNEQFF
- TRBJ1-5 TRBV5-1 - TGCGCCAGCAGCTCCGAAGGGGGAGATCAGCCCCAGCATTTT CASSSEGGDQPQHF
- TRBJ1-2 TRBV2 - TGTGCCAGCAGTTTAGGTACAGACTATGGCTACACCTTC CASSLGTDYGYTF
- TRBJ2-2 TRBV9 - TGTGCCAGCAGCCTCACTAGTAAAGGTGCCACCGGGGAGCTGTTTTTT CASSLTSKGATGELFF
few TRBJ2-1 TRBV12-2 - TGTGCAAGTCGCTTAGCGCCGAGCGGGAGAACATACAATGAGCAGTTCTTC CASRLAPSGRTYNEQFF
- TRBJ2-3 TRBV23-1 TRBD1 TGCGCCAGCATTCAACCACCGGGACAGGGGTTGGTGTATACGCAGTATTTT CASIQPPGQGLVYTQYF
once TRBJ2-3 TRBV27 - TGTGCCAGCAGGACAGGTGGCACAGATACGCAGTATTTT CASRTGGTDTQYF
- TRBJ2-5 TRBV9 TRBD1 TGTGCCAGCAGCGTAGCCAGGGGGTCGGAGACCCAGTACTTC CASSVARGSETQYF
- TRBJ2-6 TRBV18 TRBD1 TGTGCCAGCTCCCCCGGACAGGGCTCCTGGGGGGCCAACGTCCTGACTTTC CASSPGQGSWGANVLTF
once TRBJ2-2 TRBV7-2 TRBD1 TGTGCCAGCAGCTTATTTGCACAGGGGGACACCGGGGAGCTGTTTTTT CASSLFAQGDTGELFF
- TRBJ2-1 TRBV30 - TGTGCCTGGAGTCAATCCTACAATGAGCAGTTCTTC CAWSQSYNEQFF
- TRBJ2-7 TRBV18 TRBD2 TGTGCCAGCTCACCGACTAGCGGGAGGGTGGGGTCCTACGAGCAGTACTTC CASSPTSGRVGSYEQYF
- TRBJ1-1 TRBV9 TRBD1 TGTGCCAGCAGCAAATCGGGACAGGGGAACACTGAAGCTTTCTTT CASSKSGQGNTEAFF
- TRBJ2-7 TRBV18 - TGTGCCAGCTCACCACCGCAGGCGGGCGAGCAGTACTTC CASSPPQAGEQYF
- TRBJ2-7 TRBV4-3 - TGCGCCAGCAGCACCGACAGGACCCCTCGGGGCGAGCAGTACTTC CASSTDRTPRGEQYF
- TRBJ2-1 TRBV5-4 TRBD1 TGTGCCAGCAGCTCAACAGGGGGCTCCTACAATGAGCAGTTCTTC CASSSTGGSYNEQFF
- TRBJ1-1 TRBV5-1 - TGCGCCAGCACCACGACAAGTATGAACACTGAAGCTTTCTTT CASTTTSMNTEAFF
- TRBJ2-7 TRBV5-6 - TGTGCCAGCAGCCGCGGACACCAGGGTTCCTACGAGCAGTACTTC CASSRGHQGSYEQYF
- TRBJ1-2 TRBV7-2 TRBD1 TGTGCCAGCAGCTTGGGGGCCAACAGGGGCGTCCGAGGCTACACCTTC CASSLGANRGVRGYTF
- TRBJ2-7 TRBV4-3 TRBD1 TGCGCCAGCAGCCACGGGACAGGGGTGGGCGAGCAGTACTTC CASSHGTGVGEQYF
- TRBJ2-3 TRBV7-9 - TGTGCCAGCAGCTTCGGAGATACGCAGTATTTT CASSFGDTQYF
- TRBJ2-2 TRBV10-1 - TGCGCCAGCAGGGGGGACTTGTCTGCCGGGGAGCTGTTTTTT CASRGDLSAGELFF
- TRBJ1-4 TRBV2 TRBD1 TGTGCCACCAACAGGGGGGTTGGCGAAAAACTGTTTTTT CATNRGVGEKLFF
few TRBJ1-2 TRBV2 - TGTGCCAGCAGTTCCCCGGGTATGACGGGCTATGGCTACACCTTC CASSSPGMTGYGYTF
- TRBJ1-3 TRBV3-1/TRBV3-2 - TGTGCCAGCAGCCAAGATGGCCGAGGGGGAAACACCATATATTTT CASSQDGRGGNTIYF
few TRBJ2-4 TRBV18 TRBD1 TGTGCCAGCTCACCCGGACAGGGACCCATTCAGTACTTC CASSPGQGPIQYF
once TRBJ2-4 TRBV3-1/TRBV3-2 TRBD1 TGTGCCAGCAGCGACACAGGGGCTTTAGCCAAAAACATTCAGTACTTC CASSDTGALAKNIQYF
- TRBJ2-5 TRBV4-1 - TGCGCCAGCAGCCAAGACAGGCTTCAAGAGACCCAGTACTTC CASSQDRLQETQYF
- TRBJ2-7 TRBV2 - TGTGCCAGCAGTGGGTGGCAGGGAATTTACGAGCAGTACTTC CASSGWQGIYEQYF
- TRBJ1-2 TRBV7-9 TRBD1 TGTGCCAGCAGCTTGGAGGGTAGGAGGGGGCAAGGCTACACCTTC CASSLEGRRGQGYTF
- TRBJ2-5 TRBV10-2 TRBD2 TGCGCCAGCAGGCGGCGGGAGTTGTACCAAGAGACCCAGTACTTC CASRRRELYQETQYF
- TRBJ2-7 TRBV6-2/TRBV6-3 - TGTGCCAGCAGTTCCCTCCCGGGACAAGGTACGAGGGAGCAGTACTTC CASSSLPGQGTREQYF
- TRBJ1-5 TRBV6-2/TRBV6-3 - TGTGCCAGCAGTTACTCGGGAGAACAGCCCCAGCATTTT CASSYSGEQPQHF
- TRBJ1-1 TRBV6-5 - TGTGCCAGCAGGGGCCCGAACACTGAAGCTTTCTTT CASRGPNTEAFF
- TRBJ2-7 TRBV9 - TGTGCCAGCAGCCAGGGTCCCCGAGGCTCCTACGAGCAGTACTTC CASSQGPRGSYEQYF
- TRBJ1-5 TRBV2 - TGTGCCAGCAACTACTTTGGGACATCCGATCAGCCCCAGCATTTT CASNYFGTSDQPQHF
- TRBJ2-7 TRBV27 TRBD2 TGTGCCACCCGGACCGGGACTAACTACGAGCAGTACTTC CATRTGTNYEQYF
- TRBJ2-2 TRBV28 - TGTGCCAGCAGTCCGGCCTTGGGCCAAACCGGGGAGCTGTTTTTT CASSPALGQTGELFF
few TRBJ2-3 TRBV7-9 - TGTGCCAGCAGCTCTGCCCGAGGAAGCACAGATACGCAGTATTTT CASSSARGSTDTQYF
- TRBJ2-2 TRBV9 - TGTGCCAGCAGCGTAGGGGTCGGGAGCAACACCGGGGAGCTGTTTTTT CASSVGVGSNTGELFF